This TCR beta chain originates from a study of blood T cell repertoires in COVID-19. The overall study: Researchers got acute and convalescent COVID-19 samples from the United States, Italy and Spain. PBMCs, B-cell-depleted T cells, or T cells were the source of the cDNA or gDNA that made up the material.

CDR3 size: 15 residues. This study enrolled people aged roughly 18 to 89 from about two dozen US geographic areas. Participants' reported clinical history set cohort assignment. Profiling relied on immunoSEQ multiplex PCR, and the TCRdb table lists in-frame clones only, not all of them. The sample includes 150,000 to 200,000 clones, roughly 80% of them seen just once. The rearrangement uses TRBV21-1 and TRBJ2-7; TRBD1 is the table's D call and was not checked against the DNA. TRBV21-1 is a listed pseudogene. The source is a woman in her forties with acute COVID-19. Material for sequencing was PBMCs or T cells enriched from blood (not recorded which). The chain's CDR3 is CASSLPDRDDDEQYF. CDR3 DNA: TGTGCCAGCAGCCTACCGGACAGGGACGATGACGAGCAGTACTTC.